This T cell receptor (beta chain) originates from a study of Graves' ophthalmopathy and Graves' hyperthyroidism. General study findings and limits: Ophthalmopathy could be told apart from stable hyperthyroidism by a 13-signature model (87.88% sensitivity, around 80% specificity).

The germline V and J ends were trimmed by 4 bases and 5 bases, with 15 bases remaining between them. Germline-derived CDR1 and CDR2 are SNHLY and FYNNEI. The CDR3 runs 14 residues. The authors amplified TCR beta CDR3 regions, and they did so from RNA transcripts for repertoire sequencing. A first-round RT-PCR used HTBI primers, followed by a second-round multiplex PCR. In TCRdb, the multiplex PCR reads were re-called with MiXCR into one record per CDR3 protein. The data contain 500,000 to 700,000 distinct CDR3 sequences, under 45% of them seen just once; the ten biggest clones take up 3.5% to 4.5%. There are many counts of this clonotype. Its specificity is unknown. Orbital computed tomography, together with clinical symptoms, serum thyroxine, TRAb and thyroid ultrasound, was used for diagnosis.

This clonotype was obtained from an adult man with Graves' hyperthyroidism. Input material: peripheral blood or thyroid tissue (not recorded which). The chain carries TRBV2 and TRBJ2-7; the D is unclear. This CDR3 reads CASSAPSGVDEQYF. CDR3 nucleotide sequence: TGTGCCAGCAGTGCCCCGAGTGGAGTGGACGAGCAGTACTTC.